Described below is a single TCR beta chain sequence and its context. The antigen is unknown. The source of the sample is a study of Ad26.COV2.S vaccination and SARS-CoV-2 variants. General study findings and limits: People who got the vaccine or the placebo had similar non-spike TCR breadth. It was reported that spike-specific CD8+ and CD4+ T cell responses were substantially broad after vaccination. Ad26.COV2.S recipients had broader spike-specific TCRs (P = 0.0014). Responses of T cells in total may have been underestimated by the TCR breadth and depth analyses.

The table came from immunoSEQ multiplex PCR; TCRdb's copy has only in-frame clones and leaves some out. The sample gives around 140,000 clones, around 86% of which show up once; less than 6% is in the top ten. This CDR3 has 14 residues. The germline CDR1 and CDR2 sequences are LGHDT and YNNKEL (reference sequence). Trimming took off 6 bases at V and 4 bases at J, with 13 bases between the two ends. J is TRBJ1-5 and V is TRBV3-1 (or the pseudogene TRBV3-2); D possibly corresponds to TRBD1 (6 bases). Sequencing was performed on peripheral blood, taken after recovery from COVID-19. The sequence derives from a human donor who had recovered from COVID-19. The DNA of the CDR3 is TGTGCCAGCAGTCCACAGGGTGGGAATCAGCCCCAGCATTTT. It specifies CASSPQGGNQPQHF.